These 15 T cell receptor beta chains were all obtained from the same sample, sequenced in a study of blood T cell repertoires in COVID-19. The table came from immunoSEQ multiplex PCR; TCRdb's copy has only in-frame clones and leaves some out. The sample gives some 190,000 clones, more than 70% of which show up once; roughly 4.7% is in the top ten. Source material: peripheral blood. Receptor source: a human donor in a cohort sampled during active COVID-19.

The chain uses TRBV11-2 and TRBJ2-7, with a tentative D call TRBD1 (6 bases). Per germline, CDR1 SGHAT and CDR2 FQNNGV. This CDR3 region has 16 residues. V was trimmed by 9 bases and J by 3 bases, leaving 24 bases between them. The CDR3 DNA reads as TGTGCCAGTACCCACGAAACAGGGAGCCTCGACTACGAGCAGTACTTC. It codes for CASTHETGSLDYEQYF.

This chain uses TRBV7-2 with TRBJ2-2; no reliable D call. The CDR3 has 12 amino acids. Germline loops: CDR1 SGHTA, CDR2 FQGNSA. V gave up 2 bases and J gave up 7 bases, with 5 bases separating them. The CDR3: CASSLNHGELFF. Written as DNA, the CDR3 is TGTGCCAGCAGCTTAAATCACGGGGAGCTGTTTTTT.

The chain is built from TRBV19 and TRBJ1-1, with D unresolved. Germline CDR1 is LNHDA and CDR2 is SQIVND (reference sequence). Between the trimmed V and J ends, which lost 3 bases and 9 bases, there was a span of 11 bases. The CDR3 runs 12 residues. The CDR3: CASSIQEQKAFF. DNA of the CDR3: TGTGCCAGTAGTATTCAAGAACAGAAAGCTTTCTTT. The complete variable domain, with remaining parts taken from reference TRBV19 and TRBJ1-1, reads DGGITQSPKYLFRKEGQNVTLSCEQNLNHDAMYWYRQDPGQGLRLIYYSQIVNDFQKGDIAEGYSVSREKKESFPLTVTSAQKNPTAFYLCASSIQEQKAFFGQGTRLTVV.

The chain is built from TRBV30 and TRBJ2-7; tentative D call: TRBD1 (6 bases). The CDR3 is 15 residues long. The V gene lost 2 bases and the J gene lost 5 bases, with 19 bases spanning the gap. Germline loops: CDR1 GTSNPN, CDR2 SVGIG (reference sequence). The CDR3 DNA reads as TGTGCCTGGAGTAGACCGGGACAACTAAAACACGAGCAGTACTTC. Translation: CAWSRPGQLKHEQYF.

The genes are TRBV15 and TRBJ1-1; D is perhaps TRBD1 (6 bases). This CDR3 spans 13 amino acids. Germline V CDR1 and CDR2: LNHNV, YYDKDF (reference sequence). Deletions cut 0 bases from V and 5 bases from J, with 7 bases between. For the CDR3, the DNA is TGTGCCACCAGCAGAGATCAGGGGACTGAAGCTTTCTTT. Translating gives CATSRDQGTEAFF. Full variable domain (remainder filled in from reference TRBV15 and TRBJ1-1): DAMVIQNPRYQVTQFGKPVTLSCSQTLNHNVMYWYQQKSSQAPKLLFHYYDKDFNNEADTPDNFQSRRPNTSFCFLDIRSPGLGDTAMYLCATSRDQGTEAFFGQGTRLTVV.

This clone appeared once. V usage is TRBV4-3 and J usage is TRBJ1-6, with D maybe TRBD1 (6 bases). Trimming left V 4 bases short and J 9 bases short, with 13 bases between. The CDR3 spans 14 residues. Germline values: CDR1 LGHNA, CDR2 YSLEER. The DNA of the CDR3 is TGCGCCAGCAGCCGAGAGACAGGCGGTTCACCCCTCCACTTT. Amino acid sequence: CASSRETGGSPLHF.

The CDR3, as DNA: TGTGCCAGTAGTATTTCAGGACTAGCTGGTGAGCAGTTCTTC. Translated: CASSISGLAGEQFF. The genes are TRBV19 and TRBJ2-1; 8 bases agree with TRBD2. Germline CDR1 is LNHDA and CDR2 is SQIVND (reference sequence). Trimming took 3 bases from V and 9 from J; bases not matched to a gene: 7. The CDR3 has 14 residues.

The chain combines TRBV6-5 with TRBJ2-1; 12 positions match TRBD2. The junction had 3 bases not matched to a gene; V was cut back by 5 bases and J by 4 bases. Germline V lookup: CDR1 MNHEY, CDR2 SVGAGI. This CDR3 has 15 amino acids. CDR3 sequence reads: CASSPSGGVYNEQFF. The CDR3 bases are TGTGCCAGCAGTCCTAGCGGGGGGGTATACAATGAGCAGTTCTTC.

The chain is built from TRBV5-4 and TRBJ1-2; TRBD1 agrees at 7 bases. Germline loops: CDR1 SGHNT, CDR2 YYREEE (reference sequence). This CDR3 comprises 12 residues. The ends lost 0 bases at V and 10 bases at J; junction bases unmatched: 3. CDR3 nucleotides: TGTGCCAGCAGCTTGGAGACAGGGATCTACACCTTC. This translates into CASSLETGIYTF. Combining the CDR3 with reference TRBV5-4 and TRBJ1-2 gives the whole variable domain ETGVTQSPTHLIKTRGQQVTLRCSSQSGHNTVSWYQQALGQGPQFIFQYYREEENGRGNFPPRFSGLQFPNYSSELNVNALELDDSALYLCASSLETGIYTFGSGTRLTVV.

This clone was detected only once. DNA for the CDR3: TGTGCCAGCAGCTCACCTCGAACTAGTATGAGCACAGATACGCAGTATTTT. Translation gives CASSSPRTSMSTDTQYF. The chain recombines TRBV7-2 with TRBJ2-3; D possibly corresponds to TRBD2 (5 bases). V lost 4 bases and J lost 0, with 17 bases in between. This CDR3 spans 17 amino acids. The germline V gene has CDR1 SGHTA and CDR2 FQGNSA.

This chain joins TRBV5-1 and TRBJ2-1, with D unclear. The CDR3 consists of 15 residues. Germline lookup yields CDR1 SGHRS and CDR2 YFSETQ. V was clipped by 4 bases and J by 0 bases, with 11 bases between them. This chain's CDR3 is CASSPVVSSYNEQFF. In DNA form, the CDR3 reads TGCGCCAGCAGCCCGGTCGTGAGCTCCTACAATGAGCAGTTCTTC.

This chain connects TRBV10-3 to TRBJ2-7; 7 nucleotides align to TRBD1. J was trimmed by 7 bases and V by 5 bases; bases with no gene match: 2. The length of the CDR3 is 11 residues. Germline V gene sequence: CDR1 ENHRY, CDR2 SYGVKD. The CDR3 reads CAISQTGEQYF. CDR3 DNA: TGTGCCATCAGTCAGACAGGGGAGCAGTACTTC.

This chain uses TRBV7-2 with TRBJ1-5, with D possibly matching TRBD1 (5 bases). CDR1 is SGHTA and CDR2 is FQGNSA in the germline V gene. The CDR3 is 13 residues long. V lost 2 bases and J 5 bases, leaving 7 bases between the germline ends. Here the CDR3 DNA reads TGTGCCAGCAGCTTAAGGGGCTATCAGCCCCAGCATTTT. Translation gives CASSLRGYQPQHF.

The CDR3 DNA is TGTGCCAGCAGCTTAGCACAGATGAACACTGAAGCTTTCTTT. Its translation is CASSLAQMNTEAFF. The V call is TRBV7-9, the J call TRBJ1-1; D is unclear. CDR1 and CDR2 from the germline V gene are SEHNR and FQNEAQ (reference sequence). This CDR3 has 14 amino acids. Trimming left V 0 bases short and J 0 bases short, with 5 bases between.

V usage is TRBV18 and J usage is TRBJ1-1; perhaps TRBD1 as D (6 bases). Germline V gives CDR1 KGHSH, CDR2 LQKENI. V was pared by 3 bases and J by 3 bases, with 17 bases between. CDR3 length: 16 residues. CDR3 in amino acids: CASSPPGTRGHTEAFF. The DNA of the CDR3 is TGTGCCAGCTCACCGCCGGGGACCAGGGGACACACTGAAGCTTTCTTT.